Listed below are T cell receptor beta chains from one sample, sequenced in a study of control samples from healthy donors and cancer patients. The repertoire was sequenced with immunoSEQ multiplex PCR; TCRdb's copy has only in-frame clones and lacks some. The table lists over 150,000 clones, 96% of them singletons. Sample: blood. These receptors originate from a woman aged 25-40 years in good health. Both conserved end residues are part of each CDR3. The D gene is left open where the match is weak.

D	V	J	CDR3
TRBD1	TRBV7-9	TRBJ2-1	CASSTRDRGFYNEQFF
TRBD2	TRBV6-5	TRBJ2-3	CASSYGVSGSTDTQYF
.	TRBV7-8	TRBJ2-3	CASTFVGGRHQYF
TRBD1	TRBV5-1	TRBJ2-7	CASSLGDRGNEQYF
.	TRBV15	TRBJ2-7	CATSRQRTGGDEQYF
.	TRBV4-1	TRBJ2-7	CASSQVIVRGLVEQYF
.	TRBV27	TRBJ1-1	CASSDPNRAVGAFF
.	TRBV9	TRBJ2-1	CASSNPTGYVANEQFF
.	TRBV5-1	TRBJ2-5	CASSPGNKETQYF
.	TRBV7-6	TRBJ1-5	CASSLDGFSNQPQHF
.	TRBV28	TRBJ1-1	CASSPRHVTEAFF
TRBD1	TRBV28	TRBJ2-5	CASREGAREETQYF
.	TRBV6-5	TRBJ2-3	CASRLAGSMDTQYF
TRBD1	TRBV19	TRBJ1-5	CASSKTDRFNQPQHF
TRBD1	TRBV2	TRBJ2-7	CASSEDRGLDEQYF
.	TRBV5-4	TRBJ1-5	CASSHEGLGQPQHF
.	TRBV6-6	TRBJ1-2	CASSYSSKDGYTF
.	TRBV25-1	TRBJ2-1	CASSEGWGIDEQFF
.	TRBV10-2	TRBJ1-6	CASLLGRVDSPLHF
TRBD2	TRBV28	TRBJ2-7	CASSSASGVPRFGYEQYF
.	TRBV18	TRBJ1-6	CASSPDAGQGGSPLHF
TRBD2	TRBV9	TRBJ2-7	CASSVASGYSYEQYF
.	TRBV12-3/TRBV12-4	TRBJ2-1	CASSRTVSEQFF
.	TRBV5-1	TRBJ2-2	CASKSGGQNTGELFF
.	TRBV10-2	TRBJ2-7	CASSAGARWEQYF
.	TRBV6-5	TRBJ2-5	CASSFSRGLGEETQYF
.	TRBV6-1	TRBJ2-1	CASSERDTAYNEQFF
.	TRBV7-2	TRBJ1-1	CASSLVQGISDTEAFF
.	TRBV5-6	TRBJ1-3	CASSLAAVSSGNTIYF
.	TRBV10-3	TRBJ2-5	CAISERAVQETQYF